These 18 T cell receptor beta chains originate from one sample sequenced in a study of blood T cell repertoires in COVID-19. Profiling relied on immunoSEQ multiplex PCR, and the TCRdb table lists in-frame clones only, not all of them. The profile shows roughly 200,000 clones, 80% to 90% of them singletons. Specimen: PBMCs or T cells enriched from blood (not recorded which). Receptors originate from a woman between 40 and 50 years old with acute COVID-19.

The J gene is TRBJ2-7, the V gene TRBV4-2; 9 bases agree with TRBD1. CDR1 is LGHNA and CDR2 is YNFKEQ in the germline V gene. CDR3 length: 16 residues. Trimming at V came to 4 bases and at J to 6 bases, leaving 13 bases not matched to a gene. The CDR3 is CASSRDTGTGTGEQYF. CDR3 coding DNA: TGTGCCAGCAGCCGAGATACCGGGACAGGGACGGGCGAGCAGTACTTC.

The chain carries TRBV9 and TRBJ1-6; 8 positions match TRBD1. Germline CDR1 reads SGDLS; CDR2 reads YYNGEE. This CDR3 is built from 16 residues. The trim removed 3 bases at V and 2 bases at J, leaving 4 bases unmatched. The CDR3 DNA reads TGTGCCAGCAGCGACCCGACAGGGGCCTATAATTCACCCCTCCACTTT. Its translation is CASSDPTGAYNSPLHF.

The chain uses TRBV11-3 and TRBJ1-1, with D perhaps matching TRBD1 (6 bases). CDR3 length: 14 amino acids. From germline, CDR1 is SGHNT and CDR2 YENEEA. Trimming took off 5 bases at V and 1 base at J, with 11 bases between the two ends. The CDR3 loop is CASSQGHSNTEAFF. The CDR3 coding sequence is TGTGCCAGCAGCCAGGGACATTCGAACACTGAAGCTTTCTTT.

The chain recombines TRBV6-1 with TRBJ1-1; D perhaps matches TRBD1 (5 bases). Germline CDR1 and CDR2: MNHNS and SASEGT. Trimming stripped 0 bases from V and 2 bases from J, with 10 bases between. The CDR3 length is 15 residues. DNA of the CDR3: TGTGCCAGCAGTGAAGCGTGGGGCATAAACACTGAAGCTTTCTTT. This translates into CASSEAWGINTEAFF.

V usage is TRBV4-1 and J usage is TRBJ2-1, with a weak D call TRBD1 (6 bases). The germline V gene has CDR1 MGHRA and CDR2 YSYEKL. Trimming removed 0 bases from V and 7 bases from J, with 19 bases in between. The length of the CDR3 is 17 residues. The DNA for the CDR3 is TGCGCCAGCAGCCAAGACGATCAGGGACATAAGAGGAATGAGCAGTTCTTC. Protein product: CASSQDDQGHKRNEQFF.

The J gene is TRBJ2-1, the V gene TRBV5-6, with TRBD2 matching over 12 bases. This CDR3 contains 18 residues. Unmatched junction bases numbered 10, after V lost 4 bases and J lost 2 bases. Germline CDR1 reads SGHDT; CDR2 reads YYEEEE. CDR3 nucleotides: TGTGCCAGCAGCCCGACTAGCGGGAGTTTCTCTCCCTACAATGAGCAGTTCTTC. Translated, it gives CASSPTSGSFSPYNEQFF.

The rearrangement joins TRBV7-3 to TRBJ1-1, with 11 bases that match TRBD1. Germline-derived CDR1 and CDR2 are SGHTA and FQGTGA. The CDR3 contains 14 residues. Germline trimming cut 5 bases from V and 4 bases from J; bases unmatched to any gene: 3. CDR3 protein: CASSRTGGSTEAFF. In DNA form, the CDR3 reads TGTGCCAGCAGCCGGACAGGGGGCTCCACTGAAGCTTTCTTT.

The chain uses TRBV21-1 and TRBJ2-7; no check of the table's D call, TRBD1, against the DNA was made. TRBV21-1 is an annotated pseudogene. The CDR3 spans 18 residues. In DNA form, the CDR3 reads TGTGCCAGCAGCAGTAACGGGACAGGGCCTCTATCCTCCTACGAGCAGTACTTC. It yields the protein CASSSNGTGPLSSYEQYF.

The V call is TRBV2, the J call TRBJ1-2; D is undetermined. Deletions cut 0 bases from V and 0 bases from J, with 8 bases between. CDR1 and CDR2 (germline): SNHLY, FYNNEI. This CDR3 has 15 residues. The CDR3 is CASSEADGANYGYTF. DNA for the CDR3: TGTGCCAGCAGTGAAGCCGACGGAGCTAACTATGGCTACACCTTC. Using reference TRBV2 and TRBJ1-2 for the parts outside the CDR3, the full variable domain is EPEVTQTPSHQVTQMGQEVILRCVPISNHLYFYWYRQILGQKVEFLVSFYNNEISEKSEIFDDQFSVERPDGSNFTLKIRSTKLEDSAMYFCASSEADGANYGYTFGSGTRLTVV.

The V call is TRBV27, the J call TRBJ1-1; the match to TRBD1 covers 7 bases. Germline V gene data show CDR1 as MNHEY and CDR2 as SMNVEV (reference sequence). There are 17 residues in the CDR3. Unmatched junction bases numbered 8, after V lost 0 bases and J lost 1 base. For the CDR3, the DNA is TGTGCCAGCAGTTTATCGGGGCTCCGACAGGGGAACACTGAAGCTTTCTTT. This gives the protein CASSLSGLRQGNTEAFF.

This clone has just one count. The chain employs TRBV5-1 and TRBJ2-7; no firm D call. Per the germline V gene, CDR1 is SGHRS and CDR2 is YFSETQ. Trimming took 0 bases from V and 4 from J, leaving 8 bases between them. The CDR3 spans 13 residues. For the CDR3, the DNA is TGCGCCAGCAGCTTGGCCCACGGTTACGAGCAGTACTTC. Protein sequence: CASSLAHGYEQYF. The full variable domain, completed using reference TRBV5-1 and TRBJ2-7, is KAGVTQTPRYLIKTRGQQVTLSCSPISGHRSVSWYQQTPGQGLQFLFEYFSETQRNKGNFPGRFSGRQFSNSRSEMNVSTLELGDSALYLCASSLAHGYEQYFGPGTRLTVT.

The V gene is TRBV4-2, the J gene TRBJ2-7; 7 nucleotides match TRBD2. V lost 4 bases, J lost 7 bases, and 10 bases stayed unmatched. CDR3 size: 14 residues. Germline V gene sequence: CDR1 LGHNA, CDR2 YNFKEQ. CDR3 region: CASSPQWGGGEQYF. The CDR3, as DNA: TGTGCCAGCAGCCCCCAGTGGGGGGGTGGGGAGCAGTACTTC.

A few counts support this clone. Other nucleotide sequences in the sample specify the same CDR3. The chain uses TRBV4-3 and TRBJ1-2, with 10 bases identical to TRBD1. CDR1 and CDR2 from the germline V gene are LGHNA and YSLEER. This CDR3 is built from 14 residues. V shed 1 base, J shed 5 bases, and the junction held 1 base outside the gene matches. This CDR3 reads CASSQGTGGYGYTF. In DNA, the CDR3 is TGCGCCAGCAGCCAAGGGACAGGGGGGTATGGCTACACCTTC.

The chain joins TRBV18 to TRBJ2-7, with 8 bases that match TRBD1. V lost 3 bases to trimming and J lost 2 bases; unmatched junction nucleotides: 9. Per germline, CDR1 KGHSH and CDR2 LQKENI. The CDR3 is 16 amino acids. The DNA for the CDR3 is TGTGCCAGCTCACCTGGACAGGGCCCCGTAGCCTACGAGCAGTACTTC. This encodes CASSPGQGPVAYEQYF.

This clone was seen only once. The chain uses TRBV3-1 (or the pseudogene TRBV3-2) and TRBJ2-1, with 7 bases fitting TRBD2. The CDR3 is made up of 16 amino acids. Germline CDR1 and CDR2: LGHDT and YNNKEL (reference sequence). The ends lost 0 bases at V and 5 bases at J; junction bases unmatched: 7. DNA of the CDR3: TGTGCCAGCAGCCAAGATATGGGCGGGGGACACAATGAGCAGTTCTTC. Translated, it gives CASSQDMGGGHNEQFF.

The table lists this clone with a count of one. This rearrangement joins TRBV5-1 to TRBJ2-3, with TRBD2 identical over 12 bases. The CDR3 spans 17 residues. Per the germline V gene, CDR1 is SGHRS and CDR2 is YFSETQ. The V and J ends lost 4 bases and 4 bases, in that order; junction bases with no gene match: 10. The CDR3 here is CASSPTWTSGASDTQYF. DNA for the CDR3: TGCGCCAGCAGCCCGACCTGGACTAGCGGGGCCTCAGATACGCAGTATTTT.

The chain employs TRBV4-1 and TRBJ2-5, with TRBD1 as a possible D gene (7 bases). Looked up from germline, CDR1 is MGHRA and CDR2 is YSYEKL. This CDR3 is built from 16 residues. Between the trimmed V and J ends, which lost 3 bases and 5 bases, there was a span of 19 bases. The CDR3 protein is CASSQEGTDLQETQYF. In nucleotides, the CDR3 is TGCGCCAGCAGCCAGGAGGGGACAGACTTACAGGAGACCCAGTACTTC.

This clone was detected only once. The CDR3 DNA sequence: TGTGCCAGCAGTTTATTGTTAGGGGGCGGTGAAAAACTGTTTTTT. It codes for CASSLLLGGGEKLFF. The chain recombines TRBV28 with TRBJ1-4; the match to TRBD1 covers 7 bases. The V gene end was trimmed by 1 base and the J gene end by 7 bases; junction bases not matched to a gene: 6. The germline gives CDR1 MDHEN, CDR2 SYDVKM. The CDR3 extends over 15 amino acids.